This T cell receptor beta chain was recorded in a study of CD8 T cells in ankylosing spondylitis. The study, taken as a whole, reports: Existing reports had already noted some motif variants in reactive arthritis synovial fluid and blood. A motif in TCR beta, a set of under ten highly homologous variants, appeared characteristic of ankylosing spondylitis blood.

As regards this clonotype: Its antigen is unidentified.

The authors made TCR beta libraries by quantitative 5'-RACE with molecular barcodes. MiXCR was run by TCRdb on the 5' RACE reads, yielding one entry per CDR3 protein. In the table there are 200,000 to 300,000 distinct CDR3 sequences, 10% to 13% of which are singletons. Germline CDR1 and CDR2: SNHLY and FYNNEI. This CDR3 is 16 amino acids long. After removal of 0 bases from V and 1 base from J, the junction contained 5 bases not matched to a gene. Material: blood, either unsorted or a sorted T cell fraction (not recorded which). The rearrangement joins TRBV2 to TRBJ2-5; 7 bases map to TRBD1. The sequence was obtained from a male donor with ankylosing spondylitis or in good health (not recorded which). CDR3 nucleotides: TGTGCCAGCAGTGAAGCGACAGGGAAACTCCAAGAGACCCAGTACTTC. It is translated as CASSEATGKLQETQYF.